What follows is one TCR beta chain and its context. Repertoires were generated with immunoSEQ multiplex PCR, while TCRdb's copy carries only in-frame clones and drops some. The profile covers approximately 94,000 clones, with almost 97% appearing a single time and 0.36% taken by the ten largest. This entry is derived from a study of technical replicates of blood from several donors. This CDR3 has 21 amino acids. This sequence joins TRBV21-1 and TRBJ2-7; TRBD2 was called by the table and not checked on the DNA. TRBV21-1 is labeled a pseudogene. The clonotype was recovered from a human donor in good health. Material for sequencing was T cells isolated from PBMCs. The CDR3 here is CASSKYTRFIWWTSGGYEQYF. CDR3 bases: TGTGCCAGCAGCAAGTATACCCGATTCATTTGGTGGACTAGCGGAGGCTACGAGCAGTACTTC.